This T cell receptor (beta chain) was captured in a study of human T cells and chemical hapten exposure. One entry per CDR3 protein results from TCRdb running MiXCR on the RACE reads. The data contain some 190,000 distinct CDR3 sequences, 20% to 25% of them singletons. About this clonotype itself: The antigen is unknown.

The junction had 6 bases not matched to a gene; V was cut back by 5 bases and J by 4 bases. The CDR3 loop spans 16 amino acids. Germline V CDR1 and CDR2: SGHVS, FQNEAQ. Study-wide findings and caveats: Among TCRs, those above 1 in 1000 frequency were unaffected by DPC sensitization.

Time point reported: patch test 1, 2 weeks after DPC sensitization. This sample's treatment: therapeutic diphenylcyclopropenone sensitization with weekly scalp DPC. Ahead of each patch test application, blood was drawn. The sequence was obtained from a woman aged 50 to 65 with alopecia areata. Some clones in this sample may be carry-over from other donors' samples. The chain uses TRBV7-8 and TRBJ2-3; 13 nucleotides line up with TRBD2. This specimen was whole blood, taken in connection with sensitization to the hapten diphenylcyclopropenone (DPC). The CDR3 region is CASSPRTSGSPDTQYF. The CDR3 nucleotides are TGTGCCAGCAGCCCACGGACTAGCGGGAGTCCAGATACGCAGTATTTT.